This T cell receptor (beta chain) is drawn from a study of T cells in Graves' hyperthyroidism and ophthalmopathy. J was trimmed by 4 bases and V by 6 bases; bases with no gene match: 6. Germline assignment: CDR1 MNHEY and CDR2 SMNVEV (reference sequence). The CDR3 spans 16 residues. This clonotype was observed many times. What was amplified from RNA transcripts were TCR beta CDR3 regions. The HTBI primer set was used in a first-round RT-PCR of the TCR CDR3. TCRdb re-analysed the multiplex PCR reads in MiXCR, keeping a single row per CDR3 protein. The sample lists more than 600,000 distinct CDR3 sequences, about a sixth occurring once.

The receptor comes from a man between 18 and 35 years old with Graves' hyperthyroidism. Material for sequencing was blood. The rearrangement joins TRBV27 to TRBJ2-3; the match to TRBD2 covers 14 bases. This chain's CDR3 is CASRLGLAGGADTQYF. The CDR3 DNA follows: TGTGCCAGCAGACTCGGACTAGCGGGAGGCGCAGATACGCAGTATTTT.